The present TCR beta chain was sequenced within a study of T cells in Graves' hyperthyroidism and ophthalmopathy. Germline loops: CDR1 PRHDT, CDR2 FYEKMQ (reference sequence). V dropped 6 bases and J dropped 4 bases, with 9 bases sitting between them. The CDR3 is 13 residues long. The table lists this clonotype with a few counts. TCR beta CDR3 sequences were amplified from RNA transcripts. When the TCR CDR3 underwent first-round RT-PCR, the HTBI primer set was used. Via MiXCR, TCRdb re-called the multiplex PCR reads, giving one row per CDR3 protein. Of about 660,000 distinct CDR3 sequences in the sample, over 40% are singletons; the top ten hold about 7%.

The receptor's source is an adult man with Graves' disease, either hyperthyroidism or ophthalmopathy (not recorded which). Sequenced sample: peripheral blood or thyroid tissue (not recorded which). The rearrangement joins TRBV13 to TRBJ1-4, with D possibly TRBD1 on 5 matching bases. The CDR3 here is CASRGDYNEKLFF. The CDR3 DNA follows: TGTGCCAGCAGGGGGGACTATAATGAAAAACTGTTTTTT.